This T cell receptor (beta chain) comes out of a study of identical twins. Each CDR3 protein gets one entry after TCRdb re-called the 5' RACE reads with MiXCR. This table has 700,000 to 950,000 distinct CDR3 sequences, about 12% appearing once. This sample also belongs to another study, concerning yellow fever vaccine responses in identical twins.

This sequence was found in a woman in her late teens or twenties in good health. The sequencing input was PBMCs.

The CDR3 DNA is TGTGCCAGCAGCTTAGCAACAGGACTGGCCACTGAAGCTTTCTTT. It is translated as CASSLATGLATEAFF. The chain links TRBV7-8 to TRBJ1-1; a weak D match, TRBD1 (5 bases). Per the germline V gene, CDR1 is SGHVS and CDR2 is FQNEAQ. The CDR3 runs to 15 residues. V gave up 0 bases and J gave up 4 bases, with 12 bases separating them.